This T cell receptor beta chain appears in the sequencing data of a study of cytomegalovirus exposure and HLA in healthy donors. Overall study context: In a previous analysis, 110 million or so unique TCR beta sequences were found from some 200 million T cells. The Caucasian-associated ancestry cluster contained approximately 81% of the roughly 370 genotyped donors. General study results and limits: In vitro, a few CMV-associated chains proved specific for CMV antigens. The majority of CMV-associated TCR beta chains were reported as apparently HLA-restricted in a later analysis.

CDR3 length equals 14 residues. Trimming took 8 bases from V and 0 from J; bases not matched to a gene: 3. Germline V gene data show CDR1 as SGHTA and CDR2 as FQGTGA. 60 Vbeta and 13 Jbeta primers were used in PCR. Method: immunoSEQ multiplex PCR; TCRdb's copy keeps in-frame clones and lacks some. The profile shows approximately 130,000 clones, roughly 85% of them singletons. Worth noting for this clone: The antigen is undetermined.

The sequence came from a woman in her 30s in good health and CMV-seropositive. Sequencing input: PBMCs. This rearrangement joins TRBV7-3 to TRBJ2-2; 7 bases align to TRBD2. This CDR3 is CASGAGANTGELFF. CDR3 sequence (DNA): TGTGCCAGCGGGGCGGGGGCGAACACCGGGGAGCTGTTTTTT.